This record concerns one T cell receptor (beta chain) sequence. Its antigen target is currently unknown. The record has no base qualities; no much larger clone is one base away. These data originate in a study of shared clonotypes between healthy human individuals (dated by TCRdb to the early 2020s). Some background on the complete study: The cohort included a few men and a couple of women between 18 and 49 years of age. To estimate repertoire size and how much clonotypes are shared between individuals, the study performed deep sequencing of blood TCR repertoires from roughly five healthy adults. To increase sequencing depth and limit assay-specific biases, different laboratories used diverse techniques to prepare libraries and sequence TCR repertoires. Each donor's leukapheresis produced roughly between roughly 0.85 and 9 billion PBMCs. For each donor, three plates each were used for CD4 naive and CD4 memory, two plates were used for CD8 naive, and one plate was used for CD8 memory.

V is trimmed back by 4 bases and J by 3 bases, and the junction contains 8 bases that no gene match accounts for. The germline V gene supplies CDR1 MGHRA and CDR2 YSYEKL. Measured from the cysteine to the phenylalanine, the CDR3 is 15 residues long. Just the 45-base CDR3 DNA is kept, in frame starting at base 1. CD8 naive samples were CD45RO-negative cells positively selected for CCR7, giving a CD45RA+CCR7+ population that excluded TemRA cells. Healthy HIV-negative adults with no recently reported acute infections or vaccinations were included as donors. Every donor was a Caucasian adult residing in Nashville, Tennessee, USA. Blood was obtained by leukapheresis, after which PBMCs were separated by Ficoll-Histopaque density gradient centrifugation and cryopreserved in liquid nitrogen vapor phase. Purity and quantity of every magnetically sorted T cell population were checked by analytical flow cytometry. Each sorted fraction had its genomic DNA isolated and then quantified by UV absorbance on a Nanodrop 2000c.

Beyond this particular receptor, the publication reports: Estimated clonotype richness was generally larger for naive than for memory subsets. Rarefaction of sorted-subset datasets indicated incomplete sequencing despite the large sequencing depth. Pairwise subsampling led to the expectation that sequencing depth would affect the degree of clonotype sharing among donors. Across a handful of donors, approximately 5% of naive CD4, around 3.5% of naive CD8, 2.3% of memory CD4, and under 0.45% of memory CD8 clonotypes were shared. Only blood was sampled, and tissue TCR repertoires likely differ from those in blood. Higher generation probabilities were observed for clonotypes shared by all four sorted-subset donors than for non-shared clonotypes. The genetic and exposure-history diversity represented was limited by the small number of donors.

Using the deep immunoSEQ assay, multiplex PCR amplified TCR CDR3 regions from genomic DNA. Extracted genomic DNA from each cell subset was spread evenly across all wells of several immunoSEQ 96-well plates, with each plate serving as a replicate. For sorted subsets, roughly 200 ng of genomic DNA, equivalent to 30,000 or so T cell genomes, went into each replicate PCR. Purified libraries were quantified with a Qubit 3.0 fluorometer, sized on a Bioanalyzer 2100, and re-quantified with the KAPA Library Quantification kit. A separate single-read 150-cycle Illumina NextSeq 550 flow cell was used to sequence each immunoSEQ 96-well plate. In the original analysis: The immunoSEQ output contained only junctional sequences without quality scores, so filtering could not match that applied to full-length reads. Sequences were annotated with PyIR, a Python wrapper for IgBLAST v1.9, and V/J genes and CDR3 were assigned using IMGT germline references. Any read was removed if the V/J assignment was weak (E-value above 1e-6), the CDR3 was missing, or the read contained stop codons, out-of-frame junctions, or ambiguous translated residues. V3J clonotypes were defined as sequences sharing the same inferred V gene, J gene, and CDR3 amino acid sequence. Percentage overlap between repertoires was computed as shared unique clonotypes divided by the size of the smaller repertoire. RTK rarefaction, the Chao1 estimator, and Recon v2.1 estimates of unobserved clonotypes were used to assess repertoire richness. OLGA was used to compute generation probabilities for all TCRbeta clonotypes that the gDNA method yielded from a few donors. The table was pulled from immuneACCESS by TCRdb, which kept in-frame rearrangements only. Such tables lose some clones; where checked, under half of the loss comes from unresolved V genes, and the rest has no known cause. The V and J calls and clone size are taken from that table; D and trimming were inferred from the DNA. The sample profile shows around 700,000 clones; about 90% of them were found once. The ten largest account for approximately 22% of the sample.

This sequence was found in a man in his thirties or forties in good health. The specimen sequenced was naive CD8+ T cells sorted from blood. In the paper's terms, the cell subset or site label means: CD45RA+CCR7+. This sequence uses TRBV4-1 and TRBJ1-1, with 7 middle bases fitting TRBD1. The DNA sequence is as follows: TGCGCCAGCAGCCTCGACAGGGTTGAGGACACTGAAGCTTTCTTT. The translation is CASSLDRVEDTEAFF.